Listed below are T cell receptor beta chains from one sample, sequenced in a study of T cells after yellow fever vaccination. TCRdb redid the calling of the 5' RACE reads with MiXCR, one entry per CDR3 protein. The sample yields 60,000 to 85,000 distinct CDR3 sequences, roughly 7.4% seen once. The material sequenced was CD8+ T cells sorted from PBMCs, taken around 5 days after the first yellow fever vaccination. The receptors were gathered from a man younger than 35 who received the YFV17D yellow fever vaccine. The CDR3 runs from the conserved cysteine through the conserved F or W. A D gene is named only where the DNA matches it firmly. Clone size, where shown, is once, few, many, or a class for clones that have expanded.

j_gene,v_gene,d_gene,abundance,CDR3aa,CDR3nt
TRBJ2-7,TRBV10-2,-,many,CASIRSGAADEQYF,TGCGCCAGCATTCGATCCGGGGCCGCAGACGAGCAGTACTTC
TRBJ2-3,TRBV20-1,-,many,CSARIGWGTDTQYF,TGCAGTGCTAGAATTGGGTGGGGCACAGATACGCAGTATTTT
TRBJ1-1,TRBV6-5,TRBD1,few,CASSFVPGQGISTEAFF,TGTGCCAGCAGTTTTGTCCCGGGACAGGGGATAAGCACTGAAGCTTTCTTT
TRBJ2-7,TRBV10-2,-,few,CASTAAVSYEQYF,TGCGCCAGCACGGCAGCGGTCTCCTACGAGCAGTACTTC
TRBJ1-1,TRBV7-9,TRBD1,many,CASRGGQAEAFF,TGTGCCAGCAGGGGGGGACAGGCTGAAGCTTTCTTT
TRBJ1-2,TRBV28,TRBD1,many,CASTPTGTYGYTF,TGTGCCAGCACTCCGACAGGGACCTATGGCTACACCTTC
TRBJ2-3,TRBV5-5,-,few,CASSLAQRGTDTQYF,TGTGCCAGCAGCTTGGCGCAAAGGGGAACAGATACGCAGTATTTT
TRBJ2-1,TRBV13,-,few,CASSSRRADSYNEQFF,TGTGCCAGCAGCTCCCGCCGGGCCGACTCCTACAATGAGCAGTTCTTC
TRBJ2-1,TRBV6-2/TRBV6-3,-,few,CASSYALGWSNEQFF,TGTGCCAGCAGTTACGCCCTGGGGTGGTCCAATGAGCAGTTCTTC
TRBJ2-2,TRBV6-4,TRBD2,many,CASSGRAGAHTGELFF,TGTGCCAGCAGTGGTCGAGCGGGGGCCCACACCGGGGAGCTGTTTTTT
TRBJ2-3,TRBV7-8,TRBD2,few,CASSRSGGPGDTQYF,TGTGCCAGCAGTCGTAGCGGGGGGCCGGGAGATACGCAGTATTTT
TRBJ2-5,TRBV27,-,many,CASSGQGGWETQYF,TGTGCCAGCAGCGGTCAGGGGGGCTGGGAGACCCAGTACTTC
TRBJ2-3,TRBV11-2,TRBD1,few,CASRRTGTGGSDTQYF,TGTGCCAGCAGACGAACCGGGACAGGGGGCTCAGATACGCAGTATTTT
TRBJ1-6,TRBV6-2/TRBV6-3,-,few,CASSSQGYDNSPLHF,TGTGCCAGCAGTTCGCAGGGGTACGATAATTCACCCCTCCACTTT
TRBJ2-3,TRBV6-2/TRBV6-3,-,many,CASRTTLPDTQYF,TGTGCCAGCAGGACGACCCTCCCAGATACGCAGTATTTT
TRBJ2-5,TRBV15,-,many,CATSSGRDQETQYF,TGTGCCACCAGCAGCGGACGGGACCAAGAGACCCAGTACTTC
TRBJ1-1,TRBV15,TRBD1,many,CATAATGGGTEAFF,TGTGCCACCGCCGCAACAGGGGGAGGCACTGAAGCTTTCTTT
TRBJ2-3,TRBV12-3/TRBV12-4,TRBD2,few,CASSSRGSGGLGDTQYF,TGTGCCAGCAGTTCCCGCGGCAGCGGGGGGCTAGGGGATACGCAGTATTTT
TRBJ2-7,TRBV27,TRBD1,few,CASKLGQGANYEQYF,TGTGCCAGCAAACTAGGACAGGGGGCAAACTACGAGCAGTACTTC
TRBJ1-2,TRBV25-1,TRBD1,few,CASSLGTGESGGYTF,TGTGCCAGCAGTTTAGGGACAGGGGAGTCCGGGGGCTACACCTTC
TRBJ2-3,TRBV4-1,-,many,CASSPVRTDTQYF,TGCGCCAGCAGCCCCGTGAGGACAGATACGCAGTATTTT
TRBJ2-1,TRBV3-1,TRBD2,-,CASSHVAGGPRNEQFF,TGTGCCAGCAGCCATGTAGCGGGGGGGCCCCGTAATGAGCAGTTCTTC
TRBJ1-2,TRBV18,-,-,CASSPSGATGLLGYGYTF,TGTGCCAGCTCACCCTCTGGGGCGACAGGACTCCTTGGCTATGGCTACACCTTC
TRBJ1-1,TRBV5-6,-,few,CASSTGTREAFF,TGTGCCAGCAGCACCGGGACACGTGAAGCTTTCTTT
TRBJ2-6,TRBV28,-,many,CASSLTRTSTGANVLTF,TGTGCCAGCAGTTTAACCCGCACTAGTACCGGGGCCAACGTCCTGACTTTC
TRBJ2-5,TRBV2,TRBD1,many,CASRTGTGGVETQYF,TGTGCCAGCAGAACCGGGACAGGGGGCGTGGAGACCCAGTACTTC
TRBJ1-4,TRBV27,-,many,CASSLSAGRNEKLFF,TGTGCCAGCAGTTTATCGGCAGGCCGTAATGAAAAACTGTTTTTT
TRBJ2-3,TRBV6-1,-,many,CASSQLAPTDTQYF,TGTGCCAGCAGTCAACTAGCCCCCACAGATACGCAGTATTTT
TRBJ2-7,TRBV4-1,TRBD1,-,CASSQDPGQGNEQYF,TGCGCCAGCAGCCAAGATCCGGGACAGGGAAACGAGCAGTACTTC
TRBJ1-2,TRBV19,-,many,CASSMTGNSGYTF,TGTGCCAGTAGTATGACCGGGAATTCTGGCTACACCTTC
TRBJ1-6,TRBV12-3/TRBV12-4,-,few,CASSLAENSPLHF,TGTGCCAGCAGTTTAGCAGAAAATTCACCCCTCCACTTT
TRBJ1-2,TRBV4-3,-,-,CASSQEDQGHYGYTF,TGCGCCAGCAGCCAAGAGGACCAGGGGCACTATGGCTACACCTTC
TRBJ1-3,TRBV4-3,-,-,CASSQDTTGNTIYF,TGCGCCAGCAGCCAAGATACGACTGGAAACACCATATATTTT
TRBJ1-1,TRBV4-1,-,-,CASSQGGVGTEAFF,TGCGCCAGCAGCCAAGGGGGAGTGGGGACTGAAGCTTTCTTT
TRBJ2-5,TRBV20-1,TRBD2,-,CSARVIAGGLETQYF,TGCAGTGCTAGAGTAATAGCGGGGGGGCTCGAGACCCAGTACTTC
TRBJ2-7,TRBV7-9,-,-,CASRRQGYEQYF,TGTGCCAGCCGACGCCAGGGTTACGAGCAGTACTTC
TRBJ2-3,TRBV11-2,-,-,CASSLGDTGGDTDTQYF,TGTGCCAGCAGCTTAGGAGACACAGGTGGGGATACAGATACGCAGTATTTT
TRBJ2-3,TRBV27,-,many,CASSYSADTQYF,TGTGCCAGCAGTTATAGTGCAGATACGCAGTATTTT
TRBJ2-1,TRBV4-3,-,few,CASSLRGGRVEPFYNEQFF,TGCGCCAGCAGTCTGCGTGGTGGGCGGGTGGAGCCTTTTTACAATGAGCAGTTCTTC
TRBJ2-1,TRBV7-3,-,-,CASSQLESAYNEQFF,TGTGCCAGCAGCCAGCTAGAATCGGCCTACAATGAGCAGTTCTTC
TRBJ1-2,TRBV7-9,-,few,CASSLAMRGRDGYTF,TGTGCCAGCAGCTTAGCTATGCGGGGCCGGGATGGCTACACCTTC
TRBJ1-2,TRBV7-6,TRBD1,few,CASSTGGGGYTF,TGTGCCAGCAGCACAGGGGGCGGTGGCTACACCTTC
TRBJ2-5,TRBV11-1,-,few,CASSSPWTDMETQYF,TGTGCCAGCAGCTCGCCGTGGACAGACATGGAGACCCAGTACTTC
TRBJ2-1,TRBV6-2/TRBV6-3,-,many,CASSLGERGNEQFF,TGTGCCAGCTCCCTAGGGGAGCGAGGCAATGAGCAGTTCTTC
TRBJ2-2,TRBV5-1,TRBD1,few,CASSLGDSTGELFF,TGCGCCAGCAGCTTGGGGGACAGCACCGGGGAGCTGTTTTTT
TRBJ2-5,TRBV7-2,-,many,CASSLRWQETQYF,TGTGCCAGCAGCTTGAGGTGGCAAGAGACCCAGTACTTC
TRBJ2-3,TRBV9,-,few,CASSVQGTTDTQYF,TGTGCCAGCAGCGTACAGGGGACCACAGATACGCAGTATTTT
TRBJ1-5,TRBV29-1,-,-,CSVEVEDPGQPQHF,TGCAGCGTTGAGGTCGAGGATCCGGGTCAGCCCCAGCATTTT
TRBJ2-5,TRBV6-1,TRBD1,few,CASSPTGVQETQYF,TGTGCCAGCAGCCCCACAGGGGTCCAAGAGACCCAGTACTTC
TRBJ2-2,TRBV4-3,-,many,CASSQGSTGELFF,TGTGCCAGCAGCCAAGGGAGCACCGGGGAGCTGTTTTTT
TRBJ2-1,TRBV5-1,-,many,CASSSPQENRIEQFF,TGCGCCAGCAGCTCGCCACAGGAGAATCGTATTGAGCAGTTCTTC
TRBJ2-1,TRBV7-3,TRBD2,-,CASSLYGTGTSDNEQFF,TGTGCCAGCAGCTTATATGGAACCGGGACTAGTGACAATGAGCAGTTCTTC
TRBJ2-7,TRBV7-9,-,many,CASSRAGEYEQYF,TGTGCCAGCAGCCGAGCAGGCGAATACGAGCAGTACTTC
TRBJ2-7,TRBV5-1,-,many,CASGWTSTYEQYF,TGCGCCAGCGGATGGACAAGCACTTACGAGCAGTACTTC